These 12 T cell receptor beta chains originate from one sample sequenced in a study of graft-versus-host responses after intestinal transplantation. Produced via immunoSEQ multiplex PCR; TCRdb's table is partial and in-frame only. The sample includes 77,000 or so clones, roughly 90% of them seen just once. This sample comprised PBMCs, obtained 98 days after intestinal transplantation. The receptors here all came from a human patient who received an intestinal transplant, so some T cells may come from the graft donor.

The table lists this clone with a few counts. V usage is TRBV28 and J usage is TRBJ2-3, with 7 bases matching TRBD2. Germline CDR1 MDHEN, CDR2 SYDVKM. With 5 bases clipped from V and 2 bases from J, the junction kept 7 bases outside the gene matches. This CDR3 contains 15 residues. The CDR3: CASSGAGAVTDTQYF. The CDR3 DNA reads TGTGCCAGCAGTGGGGCGGGAGCCGTCACAGATACGCAGTATTTT.

The chain employs TRBV13 and TRBJ2-3, with TRBD1 matching over 8 bases. This CDR3 is 15 amino acids long. The germline gives CDR1 PRHDT, CDR2 FYEKMQ (reference sequence). Trimming took 4 bases from V and 2 from J; bases not matched to a gene: 5. CDR3 nucleotides: TGTGCCAGCAGCTCGACAGGGGAAGACACAGATACGCAGTATTTT. Translation: CASSSTGEDTDTQYF.

The gene calls are TRBV4-1 and TRBJ2-6; possibly TRBD2 for D (6 bases). The length of the CDR3 is 16 residues. From germline, CDR1 is MGHRA and CDR2 YSYEKL. V was shortened by 1 base and J by 4 bases, with 11 bases between the two germline ends. DNA of the CDR3: TGCGCCAGCAGCCAAGGCGCGGGGACCGGGGCCAACGTCCTGACTTTC. This codes for CASSQGAGTGANVLTF.

This chain links TRBV7-8 with TRBJ2-2; no clear D gene. The V and J ends lost 1 base and 1 base respectively, with 10 bases between them. There are 16 residues in the CDR3. The germline V gene has CDR1 SGHVS and CDR2 FQNEAQ. The chain's CDR3 is CASSLVAHLNTGELFF. The CDR3, as DNA: TGTGCCAGCAGCTTAGTGGCGCATTTGAACACCGGGGAGCTGTTTTTT.

The chain uses TRBV2 and TRBJ1-2; D not certain. The CDR3 length is 16 residues. The V gene's germline CDR1 is SNHLY and CDR2 FYNNEI. V gave up 1 base and J gave up 10 bases, with 22 bases separating them. CDR3: CASSEDGGWPSPPYTF. The CDR3, as DNA: TGTGCCAGCAGTGAAGACGGTGGCTGGCCGTCTCCCCCCTACACCTTC. Full variable domain (outside the CDR3, taken from reference TRBV2 and TRBJ1-2): EPEVTQTPSHQVTQMGQEVILRCVPISNHLYFYWYRQILGQKVEFLVSFYNNEISEKSEIFDDQFSVERPDGSNFTLKIRSTKLEDSAMYFCASSEDGGWPSPPYTFGSGTRLTVV.

The V gene is TRBV7-9, the J gene TRBJ1-4, with TRBD1 as a possible D gene (6 bases). The V gene lost 1 base and the J gene lost 8 bases, with 11 bases spanning the gap. CDR3 length: 14 residues. Germline CDR1 reads SEHNR; CDR2 reads FQNEAQ (reference sequence). The CDR3 sequence is CASSLDRESEKLFF. The CDR3 DNA reads TGTGCCAGCAGCTTAGACAGGGAATCCGAAAAACTGTTTTTT.

The V and J genes are TRBV5-3 and TRBJ2-1; 10 bases align to TRBD1. TRBV5-3 is placed among ORFs of uncertain function. The CDR3 runs 18 residues. The V segment lost 0 bases and the J segment 7 bases; nucleotides outside the gene matches: 13. The CDR3 nucleotides read TGTGCCAGAAGCTTGGGACAGGGGGCTAAAACGCGGAGGAATGAGCAGTTCTTC. Its translation: CARSLGQGAKTRRNEQFF.

The rearrangement joins TRBV4-1 to TRBJ2-2; 9 bases map to TRBD1. Germline CDR1 reads MGHRA; CDR2 reads YSYEKL. The CDR3 extends over 15 amino acids. Germline trimming cut 4 bases from V and 7 bases from J; bases unmatched to any gene: 7. As DNA, the CDR3 is TGCGCCAGCAGCCCCTCGACAGGGGGTAGCGGGGAGCTGTTTTTT. Translating it yields CASSPSTGGSGELFF.

This chain links TRBV9 with TRBJ1-3; unclear D gene. CDR3 length equals 16 residues. CDR1 SGDLS and CDR2 YYNGEE come from the germline V gene. V lost 0 bases to trimming and J lost 0 bases, with 10 bases between them. The CDR3 DNA reads as TGTGCCAGCAGCGTAGGCGGCTCGGTCTCTGGAAACACCATATATTTT. Encoded protein: CASSVGGSVSGNTIYF.

The J gene is TRBJ1-5, the V gene TRBV2; D is uncertain. V shed 7 bases and J shed 3 bases, with 10 bases lying between them. Germline V gene sequence: CDR1 SNHLY, CDR2 FYNNEI. The CDR3 is 13 residues long. The CDR3 protein is CASTQIVNQPQHF. The DNA for the CDR3 is TGTGCCAGCACGCAAATAGTCAATCAGCCCCAGCATTTT.

This chain links TRBV4-1 with TRBJ2-5; 7 bases are a match to TRBD1. The CDR3 is 15 amino acids. Germline V gene data show CDR1 as MGHRA and CDR2 as YSYEKL. With V trimmed by 3 bases and J by 1 base, 5 bases remained unmatched. The CDR3 region has the DNA TGCGCCAGCAGCCATTCAGGGACAGTCCAAGAGACCCAGTACTTC. Translated, it gives CASSHSGTVQETQYF.

The chain is built from TRBV2 and TRBJ1-1; 11 positions agree with TRBD1. The germline gives CDR1 SNHLY, CDR2 FYNNEI. The CDR3 covers 15 residues. V shed 8 bases and J 4 bases; nucleotides not matched to a gene: 9. CDR3 sequence (DNA): TGTGCCAGCGCCGGGACAGGGGGTGGGGGCACTGAAGCTTTCTTT. Translating it yields CASAGTGGGGTEAFF.